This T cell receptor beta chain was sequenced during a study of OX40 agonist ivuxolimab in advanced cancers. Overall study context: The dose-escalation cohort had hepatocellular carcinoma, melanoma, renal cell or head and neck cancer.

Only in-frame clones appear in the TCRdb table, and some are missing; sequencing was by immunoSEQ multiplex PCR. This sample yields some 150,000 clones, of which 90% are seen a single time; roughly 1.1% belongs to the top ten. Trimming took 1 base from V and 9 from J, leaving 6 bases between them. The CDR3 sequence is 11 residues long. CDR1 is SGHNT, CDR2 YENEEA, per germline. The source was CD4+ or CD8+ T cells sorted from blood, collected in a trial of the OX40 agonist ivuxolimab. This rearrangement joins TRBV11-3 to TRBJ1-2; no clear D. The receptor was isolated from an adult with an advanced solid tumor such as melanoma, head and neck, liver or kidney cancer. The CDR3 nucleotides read TGTGCCAGCAGCTTAGGGGGAAGCTACACCTTC. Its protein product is CASSLGGSYTF.